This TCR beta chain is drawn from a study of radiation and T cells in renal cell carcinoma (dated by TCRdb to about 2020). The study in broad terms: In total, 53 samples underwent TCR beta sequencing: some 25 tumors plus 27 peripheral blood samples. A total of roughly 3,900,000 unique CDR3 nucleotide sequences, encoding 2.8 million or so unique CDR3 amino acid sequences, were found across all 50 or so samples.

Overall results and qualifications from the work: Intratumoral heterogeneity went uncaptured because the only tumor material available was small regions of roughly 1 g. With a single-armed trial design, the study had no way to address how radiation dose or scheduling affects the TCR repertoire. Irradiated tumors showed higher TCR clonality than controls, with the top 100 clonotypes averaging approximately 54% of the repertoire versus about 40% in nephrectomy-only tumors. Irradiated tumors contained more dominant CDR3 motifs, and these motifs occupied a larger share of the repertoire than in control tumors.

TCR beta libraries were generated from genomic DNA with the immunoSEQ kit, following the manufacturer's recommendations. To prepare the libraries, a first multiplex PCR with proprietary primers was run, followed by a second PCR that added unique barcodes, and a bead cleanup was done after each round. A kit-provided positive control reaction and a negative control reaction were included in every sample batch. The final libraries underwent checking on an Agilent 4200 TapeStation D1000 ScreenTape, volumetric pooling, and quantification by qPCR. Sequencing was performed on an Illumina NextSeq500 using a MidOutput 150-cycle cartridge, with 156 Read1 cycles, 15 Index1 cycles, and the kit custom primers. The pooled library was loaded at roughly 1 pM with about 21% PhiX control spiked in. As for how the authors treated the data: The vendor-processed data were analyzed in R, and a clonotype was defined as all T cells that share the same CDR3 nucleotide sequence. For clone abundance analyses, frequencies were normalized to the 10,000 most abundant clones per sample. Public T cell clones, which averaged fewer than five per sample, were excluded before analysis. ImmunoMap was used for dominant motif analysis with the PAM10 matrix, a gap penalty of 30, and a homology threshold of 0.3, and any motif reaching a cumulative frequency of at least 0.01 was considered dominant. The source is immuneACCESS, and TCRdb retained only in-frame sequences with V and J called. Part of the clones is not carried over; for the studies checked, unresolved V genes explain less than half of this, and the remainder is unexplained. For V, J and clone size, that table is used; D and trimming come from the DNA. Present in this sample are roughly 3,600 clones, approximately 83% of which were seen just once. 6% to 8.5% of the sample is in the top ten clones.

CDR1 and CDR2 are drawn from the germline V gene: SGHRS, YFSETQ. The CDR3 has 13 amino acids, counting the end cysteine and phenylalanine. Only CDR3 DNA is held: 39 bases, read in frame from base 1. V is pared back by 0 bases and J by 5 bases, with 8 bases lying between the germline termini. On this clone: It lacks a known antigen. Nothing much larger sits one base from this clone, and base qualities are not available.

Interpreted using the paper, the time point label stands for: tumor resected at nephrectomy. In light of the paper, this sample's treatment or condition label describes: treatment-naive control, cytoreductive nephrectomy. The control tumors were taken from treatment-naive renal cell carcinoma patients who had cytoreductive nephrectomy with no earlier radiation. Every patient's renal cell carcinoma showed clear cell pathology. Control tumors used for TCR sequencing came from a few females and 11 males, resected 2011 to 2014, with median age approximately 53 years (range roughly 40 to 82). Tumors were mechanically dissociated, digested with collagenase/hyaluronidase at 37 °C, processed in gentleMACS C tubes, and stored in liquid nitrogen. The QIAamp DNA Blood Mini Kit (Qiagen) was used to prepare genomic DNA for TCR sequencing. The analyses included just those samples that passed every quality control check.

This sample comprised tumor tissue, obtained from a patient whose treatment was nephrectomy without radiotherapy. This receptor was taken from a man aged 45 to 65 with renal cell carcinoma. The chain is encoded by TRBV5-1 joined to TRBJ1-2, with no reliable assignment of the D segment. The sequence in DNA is TGCGCCAGCAGCTTGGACTCAGCATATGGCTACACCTTC. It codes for CASSLDSAYGYTF.